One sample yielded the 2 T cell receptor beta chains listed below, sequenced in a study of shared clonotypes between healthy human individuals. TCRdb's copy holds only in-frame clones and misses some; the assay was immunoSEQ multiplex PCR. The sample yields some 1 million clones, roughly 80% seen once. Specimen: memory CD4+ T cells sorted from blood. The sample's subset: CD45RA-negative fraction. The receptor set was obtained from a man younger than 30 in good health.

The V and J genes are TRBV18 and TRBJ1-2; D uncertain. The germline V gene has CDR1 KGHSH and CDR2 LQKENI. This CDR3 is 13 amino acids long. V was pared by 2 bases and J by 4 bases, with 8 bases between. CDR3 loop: CASSPYGSYGYTF. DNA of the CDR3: TGTGCCAGCTCACCATACGGGAGCTATGGCTACACCTTC.

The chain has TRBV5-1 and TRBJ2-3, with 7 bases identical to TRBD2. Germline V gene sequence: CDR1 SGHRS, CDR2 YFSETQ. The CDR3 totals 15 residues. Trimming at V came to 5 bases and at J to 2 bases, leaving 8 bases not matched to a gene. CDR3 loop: CASRDTGGYTDTQYF. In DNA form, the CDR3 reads TGCGCCAGCAGGGATACGGGGGGTTACACAGATACGCAGTATTTT.